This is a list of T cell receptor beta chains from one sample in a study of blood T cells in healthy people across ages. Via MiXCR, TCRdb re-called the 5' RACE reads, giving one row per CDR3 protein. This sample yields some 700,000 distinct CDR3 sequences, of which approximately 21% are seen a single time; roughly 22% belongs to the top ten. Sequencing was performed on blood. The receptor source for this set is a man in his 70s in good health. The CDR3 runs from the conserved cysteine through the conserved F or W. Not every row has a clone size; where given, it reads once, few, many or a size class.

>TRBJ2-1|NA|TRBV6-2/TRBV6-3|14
CASRGTGSSYAQFF
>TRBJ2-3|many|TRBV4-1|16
CASSQERQPRTDTQYF
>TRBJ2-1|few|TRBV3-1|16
CASSSGWRGGENEQFF
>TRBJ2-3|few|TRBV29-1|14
CSAGGGQGTDTQYF
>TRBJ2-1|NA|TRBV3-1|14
CASSQESRLRLLFF
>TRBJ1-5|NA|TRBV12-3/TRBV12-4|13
CASSSGVGQPQHF
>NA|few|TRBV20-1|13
CSAYGSVANEQFF
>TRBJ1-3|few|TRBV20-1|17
CSARDSQLPSSGNTIYF
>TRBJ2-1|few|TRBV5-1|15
CASRVSTSGSGEQFF
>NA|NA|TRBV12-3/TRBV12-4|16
CASSPRGSGIRETQYF